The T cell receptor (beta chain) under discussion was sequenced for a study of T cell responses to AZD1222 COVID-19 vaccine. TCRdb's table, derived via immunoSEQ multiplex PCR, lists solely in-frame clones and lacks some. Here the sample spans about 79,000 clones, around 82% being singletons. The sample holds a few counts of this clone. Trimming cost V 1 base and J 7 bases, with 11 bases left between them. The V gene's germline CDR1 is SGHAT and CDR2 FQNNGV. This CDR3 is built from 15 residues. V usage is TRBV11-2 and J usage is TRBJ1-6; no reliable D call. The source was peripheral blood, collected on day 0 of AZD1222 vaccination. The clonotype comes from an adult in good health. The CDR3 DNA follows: TGTGCCAGCAGCTTAGGATGGGTTCAAAATTCACCCCTCCACTTT. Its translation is CASSLGWVQNSPLHF.